The 7 T cell receptor beta chains reported below all come from one sample, sequenced in a study of blood T cells in healthy people across ages (dated by TCRdb to the mid-2010s). Library creation used 5' RACE. The second PCR ran for roughly 7 to 11 cycles and used a J-beta primer mix along with a sample-barcoded 5' primer. TCRdb passed the public sequencing reads through fastp at Q25 and MiXCR, retaining productive beta sequences. Each CDR3 protein gets just one entry, which takes the most common genes and DNA from the rows behind it. Recorded for this sample are some 1.8 million distinct CDR3 sequences; roughly two fifths of them occurred a single time. Clones ranked in the top ten supply about 21% of the sample. The sequenced sample was blood. All receptors derive from a human donor in good health.

This clonotype was seen more than once but under ten times. The chain recombines TRBV9 with TRBJ2-7; D call uncertain. Germline lookup yields CDR1 SGDLS and CDR2 YYNGEE. Trimming took off 0 bases at V and 4 bases at J, with 14 bases between the two ends. This CDR3 has 15 residues. The CDR3 is CASSVGGSQYYEQYF. For the CDR3, the DNA is TGTGCCAGCAGCGTAGGAGGCTCACAATATTACGAGCAGTACTTC.

A single count supports this clonotype. The CDR3: CASSQDIRDTEAFF. The DNA for the CDR3 is TGTGCCAGCAGCCAAGATATAAGGGACACTGAAGCTTTCTTT. The rearrangement joins TRBV3-1 to TRBJ1-1; D is uncertain. The CDR3 totals 14 residues. CDR1 and CDR2 from the germline V gene are LGHDT and YNNKEL (reference sequence). V lost 0 bases to trimming and J lost 3 bases, with 8 bases between them.

The chain employs TRBV12-3 or TRBV12-4 and TRBJ2-1; 7 bases line up with TRBD2. This CDR3 has 13 amino acids. V shed 4 bases, J shed 6 bases, and the junction held 3 bases outside the gene matches. The DNA for the CDR3 is TGTGCCAGCAGTTGGGGGGGAAGCAATGAGCAGTTCTTC. It yields the protein CASSWGGSNEQFF.

The CDR3 sequence: CATSDSGAYNQPQHF. In nucleotides, the CDR3 is TGTGCCACCAGTGATTCCGGGGCTTACAATCAGCCCCAGCATTTT. V usage is TRBV24-1 and J usage is TRBJ1-5; maybe TRBD1 (5 bases). Trimming took 2 bases from V and 3 from J, leaving 10 bases between them. This CDR3 is 15 amino acids long. Looked up from germline, CDR1 is KGHDR and CDR2 is SFDVKD.

This clonotype was counted many times. This rearrangement joins TRBV6-2 or TRBV6-3 to TRBJ1-5; 8 positions agree with TRBD1. V dropped 5 bases and J dropped 1; count of bases not matched to a gene: 1. The germline gives CDR1 MNHEY, CDR2 SVGEGT. The CDR3 loop spans 14 amino acids. The CDR3 DNA reads as TGTGCCAGCAGTCGACAGGGGAGCAATCAGCCCCAGCATTTT. It specifies CASSRQGSNQPQHF.

On this clonotype: The junction departs from the called germline gene at one end, perhaps through a read error. This sequence joins TRBV9 and TRBJ2-1, with D possibly matching TRBD1 (5 bases). The CDR3 covers 15 residues. Germline assignment: CDR1 SGDLS and CDR2 YYNGEE. CDR3: CAGSVAGADYNEQFF. The CDR3 nucleotides are TGTGCCGGCAGCGTAGCTGGGGCAGACTACAATGAGCAGTTCTTC.

The gene calls are TRBV7-2 and TRBJ2-1, with D unclear. Germline V gene sequence: CDR1 SGHTA, CDR2 FQGNSA. Trimming pared 5 bases from V and 0 bases from J, leaving 14 bases between. The CDR3 runs 16 residues. This CDR3 is CASSLSSASSYNEQFF. CDR3 nucleotides: TGTGCCAGCAGCCTTTCTTCCGCGAGCTCCTACAATGAGCAGTTCTTC.